The 20 T cell receptor beta chains below were found in one sample sequenced in a study of blood T cell repertoires in COVID-19. The assay was immunoSEQ multiplex PCR, and TCRdb's table has in-frame clones only and misses some. The sample has some 100,000 clones, more than 70% seen once. The sequenced material came from peripheral blood. The receptors derive from a woman aged 80 or older with active COVID-19.

The chain has TRBV7-9 and TRBJ1-1, with 8 bases lining up with TRBD1. Germline lookup yields CDR1 SEHNR and CDR2 FQNEAQ (reference sequence). The V gene end was trimmed by 3 bases and the J gene end by 4 bases; junction bases not matched to a gene: 4. There are 14 residues in the CDR3. The CDR3 protein is CASSFSTGGTEAFF. CDR3 nucleotide sequence: TGTGCCAGCAGCTTCTCTACAGGGGGCACTGAAGCTTTCTTT.

The V call is TRBV19, the J call TRBJ1-3; no clear D gene. The V end was cut by 4 bases, the J end by 0 bases, with 7 bases between. The CDR3 totals 14 residues. From germline, CDR1 is LNHDA and CDR2 SQIVND (reference sequence). For the CDR3, the DNA is TGTGCCAGTAGTAGGCCAGGCTCTGGAAACACCATATATTTT. It yields the protein CASSRPGSGNTIYF.

This chain uses TRBV7-2 with TRBJ2-7; weak D call: TRBD1 (6 bases). CDR1 is SGHTA and CDR2 is FQGNSA in the germline V gene. This CDR3 comprises 15 residues. V was pared by 1 base and J by 0 bases, with 10 bases between. CDR3 sequence reads: CASSLVGTSSYEQYF. In DNA, the CDR3 is TGTGCCAGCAGCTTAGTCGGGACAAGCTCCTACGAGCAGTACTTC.

The rearrangement joins TRBV6-6 to TRBJ1-5; 7 nucleotides align to TRBD1. Trimming removed 5 bases from V and 4 bases from J; junction bases left unmatched: 2. There are 13 residues in the CDR3. CDR1 MNHNY and CDR2 SVGAGI come from the germline V gene (reference sequence). The CDR3 DNA reads TGTGCCAGCAGTGCCAGGGGGAATCAGCCCCAGCATTTT. It codes for CASSARGNQPQHF.

This rearrangement joins TRBV19 to TRBJ2-3; D unresolved. In germline, CDR1 is LNHDA, CDR2 SQIVND (reference sequence). Trimming stripped 6 bases from V and 1 base from J, with 11 bases between. The CDR3 runs to 14 residues. The CDR3 DNA reads TGTGCCAGTAGAAGTCCGGCGGGCACAGATACGCAGTATTTT. It specifies CASRSPAGTDTQYF.

This clone appeared once. The rearrangement uses TRBV5-4 and TRBJ2-7; TRBD2 matches 10 bases. V dropped 3 bases and J dropped 2; count of bases not matched to a gene: 11. From germline, CDR1 is SGHNT and CDR2 YYREEE (reference sequence). The CDR3 is made up of 17 amino acids. For the CDR3, the DNA is TGTGCCAGCAGCTCGAAATACCTAGCGGGAGAGGCCTACGAGCAGTACTTC. Its translation is CASSSKYLAGEAYEQYF.

The chain recombines TRBV7-9 with TRBJ2-1, with 11 bases matching TRBD2. This CDR3 has 14 amino acids. Germline V gives CDR1 SEHNR, CDR2 FQNEAQ (reference sequence). Trimming took 8 bases from V and 6 from J; bases not matched to a gene: 6. The CDR3, as DNA: TGTGCCAGCTTTCTAGCGGGAGGCCCCAATGAGCAGTTCTTC. Protein sequence: CASFLAGGPNEQFF.

This sequence joins TRBV15 and TRBJ2-4; TRBD2 is a possible D gene (6 bases). CDR3 length: 16 amino acids. CDR1 and CDR2 (germline): LNHNV, YYDKDF (reference sequence). The V end lost 1 base, the J end lost 1 base, and 11 bases lay between the germline ends. CDR3 DNA: TGTGCCACCAGCAGAGCTGTGGGGAGGGCCAAAAACATTCAGTACTTC. Amino acids: CATSRAVGRAKNIQYF.

This chain's CDR3 is CASSLWGQGTDTQYF. The CDR3, as DNA: TGTGCCAGCAGTTTATGGGGGCAGGGGACAGATACGCAGTATTTT. The chain carries TRBV28 and TRBJ2-3; a possible D gene is TRBD1 (6 bases). Germline V lookup: CDR1 MDHEN, CDR2 SYDVKM. This CDR3 has 15 residues. Deletions cut 0 bases from V and 3 bases from J, with 10 bases between. The variable domain in full, completed from reference TRBV28 and TRBJ2-3, reads DVKVTQSSRYLVKRTGEKVFLECVQDMDHENMFWYRQDPGLGLRLIYFSYDVKMKEKGDIPEGYSVSREKKERFSLILESASTNQTSMYLCASSLWGQGTDTQYFGPGTRLTVL.

The CDR3 DNA is TGTGCCAGCAGCCGGGGCGGGAATTACGAGCAGTACTTC. It codes for CASSRGGNYEQYF. The V gene is TRBV11-3, the J gene TRBJ2-7; possible D gene TRBD2, 6 bases. V shed 5 bases and J shed 4 bases, with 12 bases lying between them. Germline CDR1 reads SGHNT; CDR2 reads YENEEA. The CDR3 has 13 residues.

The rearrangement uses TRBV28 and TRBJ2-3, with a possible D match to TRBD2 (7 bases). CDR1 and CDR2 from the germline V gene are MDHEN and SYDVKM. The CDR3 totals 19 residues. Trimming shortened V by 2 bases and J by 2 bases, and 23 bases separated the two germline ends. The CDR3 sequence: CASSLNPGGGGRNTDTQYF. The CDR3 DNA follows: TGTGCCAGCAGTTTAAACCCGGGAGGAGGGGGGCGGAACACAGATACGCAGTATTTT.

V usage is TRBV7-2 and J usage is TRBJ2-1; D is undetermined. The CDR3 sequence is 12 residues long. CDR1 is SGHTA and CDR2 is FQGNSA in the germline V gene. The germline V and J ends were trimmed by 5 bases and 7 bases, with 9 bases remaining between them. DNA for the CDR3: TGTGCCAGCAGCGCCTCGAGGAATGAGCAGTTCTTC. This sequence encodes CASSASRNEQFF.

This rearrangement joins TRBV5-4 to TRBJ2-3, with 8 bases identical to TRBD1. The CDR3 totals 13 residues. Germline lookup yields CDR1 SGHNT and CDR2 YYREEE (reference sequence). V lost 4 bases, J lost 5 bases, and 3 bases stayed unmatched. The CDR3 DNA follows: TGTGCCAGCAGCCCGGACAGGGAAGATACGCAGTATTTT. As protein: CASSPDREDTQYF.

V gene TRBV6-2 or TRBV6-3 combines with J gene TRBJ2-5, with a tentative D call TRBD2 (7 bases). V lost 5 bases and J 1 base, leaving 20 bases between the germline ends. The CDR3 spans 17 residues. Germline CDR1 and CDR2: MNHEY and SVGEGT. The CDR3 DNA is TGTGCCAGCAGTCGGCCGCGGGGGCGGGGGATCCAAGAGACCCAGTACTTC. This translates into CASSRPRGRGIQETQYF.

V and J are TRBV5-1 and TRBJ1-2; D remains ambiguous. CDR1 and CDR2 from the germline V gene are SGHRS and YFSETQ. This CDR3 region has 17 residues. Trimming left V 1 base short and J 2 bases short, with 18 bases between. The CDR3 DNA is TGCGCCAGCAGCTTGAGAGGAGATTCCCTTGGAAACTATGGCTACACCTTC. This translates into CASSLRGDSLGNYGYTF.

The CDR3 protein is CASHTGAGYGYTF. The CDR3 nucleotides read TGTGCCAGTCATACAGGGGCGGGGTATGGCTACACCTTC. The gene calls are TRBV27 and TRBJ1-2; 7 bases agree with TRBD1. This CDR3 is built from 13 residues. In germline, CDR1 is MNHEY, CDR2 SMNVEV (reference sequence). V was clipped by 9 bases and J by 5 bases; unmatched bases: 9.

The genes are TRBV19 and TRBJ2-3; 8 nucleotides agree with TRBD2. V lost 3 bases and J lost 1; bases outside the gene matches: 6. The CDR3 consists of 16 residues. Germline-derived CDR1 and CDR2 are LNHDA and SQIVND (reference sequence). DNA for the CDR3: TGTGCCAGTAGTATTAAGGGGACTAGAGGCACAGATACGCAGTATTTT. This gives the protein CASSIKGTRGTDTQYF. Complete variable domain (other parts from reference TRBV19 and TRBJ2-3): DGGITQSPKYLFRKEGQNVTLSCEQNLNHDAMYWYRQDPGQGLRLIYYSQIVNDFQKGDIAEGYSVSREKKESFPLTVTSAQKNPTAFYLCASSIKGTRGTDTQYFGPGTRLTVL.

The sample holds a few counts of this clone. Other nucleotide sequences from this sample produce the same CDR3. The CDR3 is CASSPGLAGVNEQFF. The CDR3 nucleotides read TGTGCCAGCAGCCCAGGACTAGCGGGAGTCAATGAGCAGTTCTTC. The gene calls are TRBV7-3 and TRBJ2-1; 13 bases match TRBD2. The CDR3 sequence is 15 residues long. Losses at the gene ends were 5 bases for V and 6 bases for J; bases not matched to a gene: 4. CDR1 is SGHTA and CDR2 is FQGTGA in the germline V gene. Full variable domain (missing parts from reference TRBV7-3 and TRBJ2-1): GAGVSQTPSNKVTEKGKYVELRCDPISGHTALYWYRQSLGQGPEFLIYFQGTGAADDSGLPNDRFFAVRPEGSVSTLKIQRTERGDSAVYLCASSPGLAGVNEQFFGPGTRLTVL.

V usage is TRBV18 and J usage is TRBJ1-2; 8 bases agree with TRBD1. Germline CDR1 is KGHSH and CDR2 is LQKENI. The CDR3 contains 15 residues. V lost 3 bases, J lost 4 bases, and 7 bases stayed unmatched. The CDR3 nucleotides are TGTGCCAGCTCACCCTTGGGACAGGTAACCTATGGCTACACCTTC. Protein product: CASSPLGQVTYGYTF.

This chain uses TRBV7-2 with TRBJ1-4, with unresolved D. The germline V gene encodes CDR1 SGHTA and CDR2 FQGNSA. The V and J ends lost 4 bases and 7 bases respectively, with 13 bases between them. The CDR3 is made up of 14 amino acids. The CDR3 reads CASSSAGIGEKLFF. The CDR3 nucleotides are TGTGCCAGCAGCTCCGCGGGGATAGGTGAAAAACTGTTTTTT.